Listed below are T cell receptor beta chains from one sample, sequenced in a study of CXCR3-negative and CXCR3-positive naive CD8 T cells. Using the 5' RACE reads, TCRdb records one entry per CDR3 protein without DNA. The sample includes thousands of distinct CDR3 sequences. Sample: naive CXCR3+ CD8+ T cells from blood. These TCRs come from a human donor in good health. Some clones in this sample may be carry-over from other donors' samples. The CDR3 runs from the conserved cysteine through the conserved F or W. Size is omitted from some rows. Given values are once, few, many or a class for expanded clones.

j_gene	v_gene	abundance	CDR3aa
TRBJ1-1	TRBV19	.	CASSISGMNTEAFF
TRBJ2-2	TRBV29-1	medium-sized	CSVRTVNTGELFF
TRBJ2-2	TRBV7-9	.	CASSPEGASGRSNTGELFF
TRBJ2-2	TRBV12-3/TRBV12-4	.	CASSFNQLNTGELFF
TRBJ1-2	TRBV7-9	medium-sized	CASSEGQGMKGYGYTF
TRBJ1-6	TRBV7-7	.	CASSSTGGNSPLHF
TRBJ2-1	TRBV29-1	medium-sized	CSPGTGGSEQFF
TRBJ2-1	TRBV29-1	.	CSVRQGAVNEQFF
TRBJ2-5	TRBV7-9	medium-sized	CASSLSTEGWETQYF
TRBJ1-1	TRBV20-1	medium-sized	CSARDIGKWVTEAFF
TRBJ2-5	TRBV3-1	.	CASSQGPGAGETQYF
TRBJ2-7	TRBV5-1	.	CASSFSTGAYEQYF
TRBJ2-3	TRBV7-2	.	CASSVRLALGGTDTQYF
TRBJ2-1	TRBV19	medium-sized	CASSIIRTGRDEQFF
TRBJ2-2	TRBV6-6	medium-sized	CASSYSYTGELFF
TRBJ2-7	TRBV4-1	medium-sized	CASSQEKGLAGYSYEQYF
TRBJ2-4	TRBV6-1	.	CASSLYSPLAGGPLAKNIQYF
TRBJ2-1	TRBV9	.	CASSPGSHPYNEQFF
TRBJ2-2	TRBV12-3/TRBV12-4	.	CASSLSSTGELFF
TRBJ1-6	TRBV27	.	CASSPRDRGSSPLHF